The rows below give T cell receptor beta chains drawn from one sample of a study of early T cells in non-severe SARS-CoV-2 infection. TCRdb reanalysed the 5' RACE reads using MiXCR and keeps one entry per CDR3 protein. The data contain nearly 60,000 distinct CDR3 sequences, roughly an eighth of them singletons. The specimen was whole blood. The receptors were sampled from an adult who was a healthcare worker with PCR-confirmed SARS-CoV-2 infection or an uninfected control (not recorded which). The CDR3 runs from the conserved cysteine through the conserved F or W. The order of the fields is V gene, clone size, D gene, J gene, CDR3 DNA, CDR3 protein. D genes are given only for firm matches. Clone size is given for some rows only: seen once, a few or many times, or a class if the clone is expanded.

TRBV28	many	NA	TRBJ2-7	TGTGCCAGCCGCCCCGAGCAGTACTTC	CASRPEQYF
TRBV11-2	NA	NA	TRBJ1-1	TGTGCCAGCAGCCCGACGGACGTGGGTTGGTCTGAAGCTTTCTTT	CASSPTDVGWSEAFF
TRBV4-1	NA	NA	TRBJ2-5	TGCGCCAGCAGCCAAGATCTCAGGGTTTTGGAGACCCAGTACTTC	CASSQDLRVLETQYF
TRBV11-3	few	NA	TRBJ1-6	TGTGCCAGCAGTCTTCAGGATAATTCACCCCTCCACTTT	CASSLQDNSPLHF
TRBV18	many	NA	TRBJ1-1	TGTGCCAGCTCACGGACCGTTAAGAACACTGAAGCTTTCTTT	CASSRTVKNTEAFF
TRBV5-1	many	TRBD1	TRBJ2-2	TGCGCCAGCAGCTACGGACAGGGGGCGGGCACCGGGGAGCTGTTTTTT	CASSYGQGAGTGELFF
TRBV20-1	many	NA	TRBJ2-1	TGCAGTGCCCCTCCCGACAGCTACAATGAGCAGTTCTTC	CSAPPDSYNEQFF
TRBV11-2	few	NA	TRBJ2-5	TGTGCCAGCAGCTCCGGGGGTGAGACCCAGTACTTC	CASSSGGETQYF
TRBV27	few	TRBD1	TRBJ2-3	TGTGCCAGCAGAAGACAGGGGCCAGATACGCAGTATTTT	CASRRQGPDTQYF
TRBV25-1	few	NA	TRBJ2-7	TGTGCCAGCAGTGAAATAGGGTCCGAGCAGTACTTC	CASSEIGSEQYF
TRBV7-2	few	NA	TRBJ2-7	TGTGCAACCGGCAGGGCCTCCTACGAGCAGTACTTC	CATGRASYEQYF
TRBV19	many	TRBD1	TRBJ2-5	TGTGCTACAGGGGAACAAGAGACCCAGTACTTC	CATGEQETQYF
TRBV5-1	few	TRBD1	TRBJ1-5	TGCGCCAGCAGCTTGGCAGGGGGCAGCAATCAGCCCCAGCATTTT	CASSLAGGSNQPQHF
TRBV20-1	NA	NA	TRBJ2-1	TGCAGTGCGAGGAGACTCCTAGGGAGATACAATGAGCAGTTCTTC	CSARRLLGRYNEQFF
TRBV19	many	NA	TRBJ2-4	TGTGCCAGTAGACCCCAGGGGCATGAGAACATTCAGTACTTC	CASRPQGHENIQYF
TRBV27	many	NA	TRBJ1-2	TGTGCCAGCAGCAGAGGCGGCAGGGGAGGCTATGGCTACACCTTC	CASSRGGRGGYGYTF
TRBV2	few	NA	TRBJ2-2	TGTGCCACCCACATGGTGGGAGACACCGGGGAGCTGTTTTTT	CATHMVGDTGELFF
TRBV4-1	many	TRBD2	TRBJ2-3	TGCGCCAGCAGCCAAGTTATGGGACTAGCGGGTTCCACTAGCACAGATACGCAGTATTTT	CASSQVMGLAGSTSTDTQYF
TRBV7-2	few	NA	TRBJ1-1	TGTGCCAGCAGCTTAAGGCTGGGGACGAACACTGAAGCTTTCTTT	CASSLRLGTNTEAFF
TRBV7-2	many	NA	TRBJ1-2	TGTGCCAGCAGCTTAGTTCAGGGAGCCAGAGACTATGGCTACACCTTC	CASSLVQGARDYGYTF
TRBV4-3	many	NA	TRBJ2-5	TGCGCCAGCAGCCCGGGGGACTTGCACCAAGAGACCCAGTACTTC	CASSPGDLHQETQYF
TRBV5-5	few	TRBD1	TRBJ2-4	TGTGCCAGCAGCTTGGCTTCAGGGGGCCAGGGAATTCAGTACTTC	CASSLASGGQGIQYF
TRBV27	many	TRBD1	TRBJ2-5	TGTGCCAGCAGCGTAGGGACAGGCGAAAAGACCCAGTACTTC	CASSVGTGEKTQYF
TRBV7-8	many	TRBD1	TRBJ1-6	TGTGCCAGCAGCTTAGCGTTGGGACAGGGGAGCTCCTATAATTCACCCCTCCACTTT	CASSLALGQGSSYNSPLHF
TRBV18	many	NA	TRBJ2-7	TGTGCCAGCTCACCCCCCAGTCTCTACGAGCAGTACTTC	CASSPPSLYEQYF
TRBV27	few	TRBD2	TRBJ2-7	TGTGCCAGCAGGGTGGGAGGGCCCGCATACGAGCAGTACTTC	CASRVGGPAYEQYF
TRBV3-1	many	TRBD2	TRBJ2-3	TGTGCCAGCAGTCCCCTGGGACTAGCGGGAGGCGATACGCAGTATTTT	CASSPLGLAGGDTQYF
TRBV7-2	few	NA	TRBJ2-1	TGTGCCAGCAGCCAGGGACTCCCTTGGGATGAGCAGTTCTTC	CASSQGLPWDEQFF
TRBV19	few	TRBD2	TRBJ2-7	TGTGCCAGTAGTATTGGACTAGCGCCTTCCTACGAGCAGTACTTC	CASSIGLAPSYEQYF
TRBV7-2	many	NA	TRBJ2-7	TGTGCCAGCAGCTTTCAGGGATCCACCTACGAGCAGTACTTC	CASSFQGSTYEQYF
TRBV10-3	NA	NA	TRBJ2-1	TGTGCCATCAGTTCTCAGGCCAATGAGCAGTTCTTC	CAISSQANEQFF
TRBV14	few	TRBD1	TRBJ2-2	TGTGCCAGCAGCCCTCGGACAGGGGGATCCGGGGAGCTGTTTTTT	CASSPRTGGSGELFF
TRBV7-9	NA	NA	TRBJ2-7	TGTGCCAGCAGCTCCTACCTGGGCGGGACCTACGAGCAGTACTTC	CASSSYLGGTYEQYF
TRBV29-1	many	TRBD1	TRBJ2-1	TGCAGCGTTGAAGCCTCGTGGGACAGATACAATGAGCAGTTCTTC	CSVEASWDRYNEQFF
TRBV5-1	NA	NA	TRBJ1-5	TGCGCCAGCAGTTTCGACGGAGACAATCAGCCCCAGCATTTT	CASSFDGDNQPQHF
TRBV18	many	NA	TRBJ1-1	TGTGCCAGCTCACCACGCAATGCACCGAACACTGAAGCTTTCTTT	CASSPRNAPNTEAFF
TRBV28	many	NA	TRBJ2-1	TGTGCCAGCAGCCTGAACAATGAGCAGTTCTTC	CASSLNNEQFF
TRBV10-3	many	NA	TRBJ2-3	TGTGCCATCAGTGAGTCGACGGATACGCAGTATTTT	CAISESTDTQYF
TRBV7-9	NA	NA	TRBJ2-7	TGTGCCAGCAGCTCCGGGAGTACCCCCTACGAGCAGTACTTC	CASSSGSTPYEQYF
TRBV4-1	NA	NA	TRBJ2-2	TGCGCCAGCAGCCAAACCGGGGAGCTGTTTTTT	CASSQTGELFF
TRBV25-1	many	TRBD2	TRBJ2-1	TGTGCCAGCAGAGTTAGCGGGAGGGCCTTGGATGAGCAGTTCTTC	CASRVSGRALDEQFF
TRBV6-5	NA	NA	TRBJ2-7	TGTGCCAGCAGTTACTCCGGCGGATACTACGAGCAGTACTTC	CASSYSGGYYEQYF
TRBV9	many	NA	TRBJ2-7	TGTGCCAGCAGCCTGTCAGGGGAGCGCTACGAGCAGTACTTC	CASSLSGERYEQYF
TRBV7-2	many	NA	TRBJ2-1	TGTGCCAGCAGCTTAGGGGGTGAGCAGTTCTTC	CASSLGGEQFF
TRBV20-1	few	TRBD2	TRBJ2-1	TGCAGTGCTAGACTAGCGGGAGGAGGGTCCTACAATGAGCAGTTCTTC	CSARLAGGGSYNEQFF
TRBV19	NA	TRBD1	TRBJ1-2	TGTGCCAGTATGAGAACAGGGGGCAACTATGGCTACACCTTC	CASMRTGGNYGYTF
TRBV12-3/TRBV12-4	many	NA	TRBJ1-6	TGTGCCAGCAGTTTAGGGCAGGGCGGCACGGCCCTCCACTTT	CASSLGQGGTALHF
TRBV27	few	NA	TRBJ1-6	TGTGCCAGCAGATCCATTAGGGATAATTCACCCCTCCACTTT	CASRSIRDNSPLHF
TRBV3-1	many	TRBD2	TRBJ2-3	TGTGCCAGCCGGGGGGGGAGCACAGATACGCAGTATTTT	CASRGGSTDTQYF
TRBV7-9	few	NA	TRBJ2-2	TGTGCCAGCAGCCCCGCCGGGACGGCGAACACCGGGGAGCTGTTTTTT	CASSPAGTANTGELFF
TRBV3-1	few	NA	TRBJ2-1	TGTGCCAGCAGCCGCGGAGGGGGGGGCTCCTACAATGAGCAGTTCTTC	CASSRGGGGSYNEQFF
TRBV18	many	NA	TRBJ2-3	TGTGCCAGCCACCCAGTTCCGCGACCGAATACGCAGTATTTT	CASHPVPRPNTQYF
TRBV28	NA	NA	TRBJ1-1	TGTGCCAGCGGAAGACCCCAATTGAACACTGAAGCTTTCTTT	CASGRPQLNTEAFF